This T cell receptor beta chain came from a study of CD8 T cells in Susac syndrome. RNA amounts of about 0.45 to 1 ug underwent reverse transcription with random hexamers. The authors amplified TCR beta CDR3 across 54 Vbeta and 13 Jbeta using immunoSEQ multiplex PCR. TCRdb redid the calling of the immunoSEQ multiplex PCR reads with MiXCR, one entry per CDR3 protein. The data show about 300,000 distinct CDR3 sequences, about 91% seen once. Trimming shortened V by 1 base and J by 2 bases, and 15 bases separated the two germline ends. The germline V gene encodes CDR1 DFQATT and CDR2 SNEGSKA (reference sequence). The CDR3 is made up of 15 amino acids.

Sequenced: CD8+ T cells from PBMCs. This TCR was sampled from a human donor with multiple sclerosis. The chain combines TRBV20-1 with TRBJ2-7, with D perhaps given as TRBD1 or TRBD2 (5 bases each). The CDR3 nucleotides are TGCAGTGCTAGAGGGGCCCGGGACGGAGCCTACGAGCAGTACTTC. It specifies CSARGARDGAYEQYF.